This TCR beta chain was identified in a study of blood T cells in healthy people across ages. Findings of the study overall: Unsorted PBMC material precluded a definitive naive versus antigen-experienced comparison.

This CDR3 has 15 residues. V dropped 0 bases and J dropped 0 bases, with 10 bases sitting between them. Germline CDR1 SGHRS, CDR2 YFSETQ. A J-beta primer mix and a sample-barcoded 5' primer were used in a second PCR of roughly 7 to 12 cycles. TCRdb independently ran MiXCR on the 5' RACE reads; one entry per CDR3 protein. The sample carries 1 million to 1.2 million distinct CDR3 sequences, approximately 38% recorded once. About this clonotype: The antigen is undetermined.

The chain couples TRBV5-1 to TRBJ2-7; D is possibly TRBD1 (5 bases). Sequencing used blood. This clonotype was sampled from a man younger than 30 in good health. CDR3 DNA: TGCGCCAGCAGCTTGGGACAGTACTTCTCCTACGAGCAGTACTTC. This encodes CASSLGQYFSYEQYF. Full variable domain (remainder filled in from reference TRBV5-1 and TRBJ2-7): KAGVTQTPRYLIKTRGQQVTLSCSPISGHRSVSWYQQTPGQGLQFLFEYFSETQRNKGNFPGRFSGRQFSNSRSEMNVSTLELGDSALYLCASSLGQYFSYEQYFGPGTRLTVT.